This paragraph reports one T cell receptor beta chain. Germline CDR1 and CDR2: SNHLY and FYNNEI. V gave up 5 bases and J gave up 2 bases, with 10 bases separating them. The CDR3 is made up of 14 amino acids. This entry belongs to a study of cytomegalovirus exposure and HLA in healthy donors. 13 Jbeta primers and 60 Vbeta primers were used for the PCR. Some clones are missing from TCRdb's copy, which holds only in-frame ones; the method was immunoSEQ multiplex PCR. This sample has 85,000 to 100,000 clones, with about 80% found just once. J is TRBJ1-5 and V is TRBV2; weak D call: TRBD1 (5 bases). The specimen sequenced was PBMCs. The sequence derives from a man aged 35-49 years in good health and CMV-seronegative. The CDR3 reads CASSLGGGNQPQHF. CDR3 sequence (DNA): TGTGCCAGCAGTCTCGGGGGAGGCAATCAGCCCCAGCATTTT.